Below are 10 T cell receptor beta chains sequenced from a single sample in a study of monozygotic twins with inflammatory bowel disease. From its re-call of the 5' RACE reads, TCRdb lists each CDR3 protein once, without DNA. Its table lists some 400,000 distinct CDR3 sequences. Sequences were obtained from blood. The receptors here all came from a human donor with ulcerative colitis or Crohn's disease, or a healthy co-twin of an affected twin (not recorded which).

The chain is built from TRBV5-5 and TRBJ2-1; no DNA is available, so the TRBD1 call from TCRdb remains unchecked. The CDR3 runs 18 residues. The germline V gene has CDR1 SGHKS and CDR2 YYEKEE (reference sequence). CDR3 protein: CASSSDSRRTRGNDEQFF.

CDR3 residues: CSLVPGGDQPQHF. The rearrangement links TRBV29-1 to TRBJ1-5; TCRdb's D call, TRBD1, is unchecked because there is no DNA. There are 13 residues in the CDR3. Germline CDR1 reads SQVTM; CDR2 reads ANQGSEA.

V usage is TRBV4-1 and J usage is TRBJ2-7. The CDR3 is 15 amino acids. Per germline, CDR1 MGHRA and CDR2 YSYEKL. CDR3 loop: CASSQEARSTYEQYF.

This chain's CDR3 is CASSPNLYQETQYF. The chain carries TRBV14 and TRBJ2-5. Germline CDR1 is SGHDN and CDR2 is FVKESK. The CDR3 has 14 residues.

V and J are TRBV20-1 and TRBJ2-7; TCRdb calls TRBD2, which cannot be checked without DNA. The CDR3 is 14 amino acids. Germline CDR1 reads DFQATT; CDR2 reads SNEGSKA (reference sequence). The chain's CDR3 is CSARVGGRGYEQYF.

CDR3: CASSLGAHYNEQFF. The chain employs TRBV5-1 and TRBJ2-1; TCRdb's D call, TRBD1, is unchecked because there is no DNA. The CDR3 has 14 amino acids. Germline V gene sequence: CDR1 SGHRS, CDR2 YFSETQ.

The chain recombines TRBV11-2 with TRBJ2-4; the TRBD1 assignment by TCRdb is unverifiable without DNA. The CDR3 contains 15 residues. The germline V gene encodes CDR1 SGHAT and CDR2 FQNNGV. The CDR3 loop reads CASSIRTGPRDIQYF.

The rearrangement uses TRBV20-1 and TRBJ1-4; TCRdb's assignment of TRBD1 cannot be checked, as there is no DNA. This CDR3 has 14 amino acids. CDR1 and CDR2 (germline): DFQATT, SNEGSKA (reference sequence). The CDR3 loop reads CSARAGVGSEKLFF.

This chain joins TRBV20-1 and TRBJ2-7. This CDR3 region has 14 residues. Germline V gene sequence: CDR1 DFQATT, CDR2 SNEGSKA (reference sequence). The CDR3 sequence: CSAVRSTTGYEQYF.

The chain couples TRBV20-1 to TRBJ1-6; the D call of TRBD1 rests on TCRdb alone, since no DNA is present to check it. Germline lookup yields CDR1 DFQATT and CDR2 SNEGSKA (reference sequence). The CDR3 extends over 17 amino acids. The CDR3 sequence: CSARDNRFSGPGFSLHF.